These T cell receptor beta chains were read from a single sample in a study of blood T cell repertoires in COVID-19. Clones were sequenced by immunoSEQ multiplex PCR, and TCRdb holds only the in-frame ones, with some missing. Of 340,000 or so clones in the sample, 70% to 90% were seen once. The specimen was PBMCs or T cells enriched from blood (not recorded which). The receptors derive from a woman between 40 and 55 years old with acute COVID-19. The CDR3 runs from the conserved cysteine through the conserved F or W. A D gene is named only where the DNA matches it firmly. Not every row has a clone size; where given, it reads once, few, many or a size class.

j_call d_call clone_size v_call cdr3_aa cdr3_nt
TRBJ2-1 - - TRBV11-2 CASSLYRSYNEQFF TGTGCCAGCAGCTTGTACAGGTCCTACAATGAGCAGTTCTTC
TRBJ2-7 - - TRBV7-2 CASSPGAEAHYEQYF TGTGCCAGCAGCCCCGGTGCGGAAGCACACTACGAGCAGTACTTC
TRBJ2-5 TRBD1 - TRBV6-5 CASKDPTGEETQYF TGTGCCAGCAAAGACCCTACAGGGGAAGAGACCCAGTACTTC
TRBJ1-5 TRBD1 - TRBV2 CASRETGANQPQHF TGTGCCAGCAGGGAGACAGGGGCTAATCAGCCCCAGCATTTT
TRBJ2-7 - - TRBV29-1 CSVEVGGYEQYF TGCAGCGTTGAAGTAGGAGGCTACGAGCAGTACTTC
TRBJ1-6 - - TRBV19 CASSVMAGFGNSPLHF TGTGCCAGTAGTGTTATGGCAGGGTTCGGGAATTCACCCCTCCACTTT
TRBJ2-7 - - TRBV7-6 CASSLSGGQTPYEQYF TGTGCCAGCAGCTTGTCTGGCGGACAAACCCCCTACGAGCAGTACTTC
TRBJ1-6 - - TRBV27 CASSLTVSGRGNSPLHF TGTGCCAGCAGTTTAACGGTGTCGGGCAGGGGTAATTCACCCCTCCACTTT
TRBJ2-3 TRBD2 - TRBV5-1 CASSSSTSGGPTDTQYF TGCGCCAGCAGCTCCTCGACTAGCGGGGGACCCACAGATACGCAGTATTTT
TRBJ1-2 TRBD1 - TRBV3-1/TRBV3-2 CASSPDDRGLYGYTF TGTGCCAGCAGCCCCGACGACAGGGGGCTCTATGGCTACACCTTC
TRBJ1-3 TRBD1 few TRBV18 CASSPPTGGPGNTIYF TGTGCCAGCTCACCACCGACAGGGGGCCCAGGAAACACCATATATTTT
TRBJ2-3 - once TRBV5-1 CASKLSGDTQYF TGCGCCAGCAAGCTCTCCGGAGATACGCAGTATTTT
TRBJ2-5 TRBD1 - TRBV4-1 CASSPTGGETQYF TGCGCCAGCAGCCCAACAGGGGGCGAGACCCAGTACTTC
TRBJ1-2 - - TRBV15 CATSRVPGIEYGYTF TGTGCCACCAGCAGAGTCCCAGGGATCGAGTATGGCTACACCTTC
TRBJ2-1 - - TRBV5-4 CASSRDWAGNNEQFF TGTGCCAGCAGCCGGGACTGGGCAGGAAACAATGAGCAGTTCTTC
TRBJ2-3 - - TRBV18 CASLSDRNTDTQYF TGTGCCAGCTTATCGGACAGAAACACAGATACGCAGTATTTT
TRBJ1-3 - - TRBV19 CASSGGTAGNTIYF TGTGCCAGTAGTGGAGGGACCGCTGGAAACACCATATATTTT
TRBJ1-2 TRBD1 - TRBV11-2 CASRKTGNYGYTF TGTGCCAGCAGAAAGACAGGGAACTATGGCTACACCTTC
TRBJ2-1 TRBD2 - TRBV5-4 CASSLPGAGTNNEQFF TGTGCCAGCAGCTTGCCGGGAGCGGGGACCAACAATGAGCAGTTCTTC
TRBJ1-2 - - TRBV10-3 CAISHHDRSTYGYTF TGTGCCATCAGCCATCACGACAGGTCTACCTATGGCTACACCTTC
TRBJ1-2 - - TRBV15 CATSRDYEEPRYGYTF TGTGCCACCAGCAGAGATTATGAAGAGCCCCGCTATGGCTACACCTTC
TRBJ1-2 - - TRBV20-1 CSATGGHGYTF TGCAGTGCCACGGGGGGGCACGGCTACACCTTC
TRBJ2-7 - - TRBV25-1 CASSAPGGNRYEQYF TGTGCCAGCAGTGCGCCAGGGGGGAATAGGTACGAGCAGTACTTC
TRBJ1-2 TRBD1 - TRBV19 CASSKGTGKFYGYTF TGTGCCAGTAGTAAAGGGACAGGGAAATTCTATGGCTACACCTTC